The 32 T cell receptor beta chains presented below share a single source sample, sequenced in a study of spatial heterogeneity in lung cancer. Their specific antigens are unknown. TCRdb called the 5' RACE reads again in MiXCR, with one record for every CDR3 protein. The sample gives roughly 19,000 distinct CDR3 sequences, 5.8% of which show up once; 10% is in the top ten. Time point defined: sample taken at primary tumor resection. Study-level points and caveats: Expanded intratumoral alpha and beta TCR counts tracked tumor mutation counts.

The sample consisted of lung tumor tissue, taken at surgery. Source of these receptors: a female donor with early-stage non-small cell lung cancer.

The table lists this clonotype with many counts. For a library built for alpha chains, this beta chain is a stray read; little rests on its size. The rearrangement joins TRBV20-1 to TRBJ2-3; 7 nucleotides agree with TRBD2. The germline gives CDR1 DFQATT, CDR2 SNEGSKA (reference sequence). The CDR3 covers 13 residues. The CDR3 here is CRGGNTITDTQYF. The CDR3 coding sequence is TGCAGGGGGGGGAATACAATCACAGATACGCAGTATTTT.

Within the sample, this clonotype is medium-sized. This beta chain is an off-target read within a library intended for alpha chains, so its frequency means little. CDR3 nucleotides: TGTGCCACCAGTGAGACTAGTGGGGACAATGAGCAGTTCTTC. It yields the protein CATSETSGDNEQFF. This chain uses TRBV24-1 with TRBJ2-1, with D possibly being TRBD2 (6 bases). Trimming removed 4 bases at V and 5 bases at J, with 11 bases between. CDR3 length: 14 amino acids. Germline V CDR1 and CDR2: KGHDR, SFDVKD.

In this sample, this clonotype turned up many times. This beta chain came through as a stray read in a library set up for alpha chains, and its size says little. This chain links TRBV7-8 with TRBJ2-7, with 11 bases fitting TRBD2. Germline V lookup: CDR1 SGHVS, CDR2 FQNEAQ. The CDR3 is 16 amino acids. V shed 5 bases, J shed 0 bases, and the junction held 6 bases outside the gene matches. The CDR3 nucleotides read TGTGCCAGCAGCCGAATAGCGGGAGGGATCTCCTACGAGCAGTACTTC. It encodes CASSRIAGGISYEQYF.

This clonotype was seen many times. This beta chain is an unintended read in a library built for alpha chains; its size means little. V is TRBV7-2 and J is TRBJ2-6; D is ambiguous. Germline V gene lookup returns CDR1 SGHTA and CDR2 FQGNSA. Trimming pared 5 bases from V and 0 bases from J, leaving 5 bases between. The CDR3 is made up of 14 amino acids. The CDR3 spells CASSRLSGANVLTF. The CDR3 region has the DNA TGTGCCAGCAGCCGTCTCTCTGGGGCCAACGTCCTGACTTTC.

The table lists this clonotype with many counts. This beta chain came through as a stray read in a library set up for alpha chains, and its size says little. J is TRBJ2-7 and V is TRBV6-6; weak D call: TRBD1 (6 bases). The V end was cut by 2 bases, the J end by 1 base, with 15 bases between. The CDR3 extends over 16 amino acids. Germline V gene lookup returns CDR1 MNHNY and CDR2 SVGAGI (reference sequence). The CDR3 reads CASSYGQGYGSYEQYF. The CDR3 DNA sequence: TGTGCCAGCAGTTACGGTCAGGGGTACGGTTCCTACGAGCAGTACTTC.

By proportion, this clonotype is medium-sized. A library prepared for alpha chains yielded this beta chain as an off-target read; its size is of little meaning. CDR3: CAISERRGDEQFF. CDR3 DNA sequence: TGTGCCATCAGTGAGAGGAGAGGTGATGAGCAGTTCTTC. The V and J genes are TRBV10-3 and TRBJ2-1, with D hard to call. V dropped 2 bases and J dropped 8 bases, with 10 bases sitting between them. Germline CDR1 ENHRY, CDR2 SYGVKD. The CDR3 is 13 residues long.

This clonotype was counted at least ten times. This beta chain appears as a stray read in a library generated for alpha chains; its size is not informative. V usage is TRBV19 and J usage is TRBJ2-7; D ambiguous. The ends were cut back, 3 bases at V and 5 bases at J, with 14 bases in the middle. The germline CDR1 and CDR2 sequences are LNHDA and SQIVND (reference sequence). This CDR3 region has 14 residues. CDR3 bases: TGTGCCAGTAGTATCGAAACGTTCAGAAACGAGCAGTACTTC. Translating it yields CASSIETFRNEQYF.

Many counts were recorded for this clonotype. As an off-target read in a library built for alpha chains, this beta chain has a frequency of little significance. In DNA, the CDR3 is TGTGCCAGCAGTGAACGGGGGAACTATGGCTACACCTTC. This gives the protein CASSERGNYGYTF. The rearrangement links TRBV2 to TRBJ1-2; D possibly corresponds to TRBD1 (5 bases). This CDR3 comprises 13 residues. The germline gives CDR1 SNHLY, CDR2 FYNNEI. Trimming took off 2 bases at V and 2 bases at J, with 6 bases between the two ends.

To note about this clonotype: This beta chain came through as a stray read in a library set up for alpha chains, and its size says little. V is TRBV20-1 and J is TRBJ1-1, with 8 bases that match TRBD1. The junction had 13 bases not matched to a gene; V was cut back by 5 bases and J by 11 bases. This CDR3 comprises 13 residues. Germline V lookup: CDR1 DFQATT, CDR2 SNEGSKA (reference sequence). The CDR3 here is CSARQDRVNPAFF. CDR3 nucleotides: TGCAGTGCTCGACAGGACAGGGTGAATCCGGCTTTCTTT.

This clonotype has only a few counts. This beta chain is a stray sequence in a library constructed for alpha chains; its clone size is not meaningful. CDR3 DNA: TGTGCCAGTAGCTGGCGGGGGGAAATTTACGAGCAGTACTTC. Protein product: CASSWRGEIYEQYF. The chain combines TRBV19 with TRBJ2-7, with 8 positions matching TRBD2. The CDR3 spans 14 residues. Per the germline V gene, CDR1 is LNHDA and CDR2 is SQIVND (reference sequence). The ends lost 6 bases at V and 4 bases at J; junction bases unmatched: 8. The full variable domain, its missing parts supplied by reference TRBV19 and TRBJ2-7, is DGGITQSPKYLFRKEGQNVTLSCEQNLNHDAMYWYRQDPGQGLRLIYYSQIVNDFQKGDIAEGYSVSREKKESFPLTVTSAQKNPTAFYLCASSWRGEIYEQYFGPGTRLTVT.

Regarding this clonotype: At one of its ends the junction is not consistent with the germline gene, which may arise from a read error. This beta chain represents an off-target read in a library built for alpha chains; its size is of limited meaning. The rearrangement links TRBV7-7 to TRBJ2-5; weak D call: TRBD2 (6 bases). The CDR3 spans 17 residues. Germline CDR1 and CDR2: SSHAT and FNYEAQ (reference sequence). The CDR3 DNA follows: TGTGCTAGCAGCTTAATCGCCGAGCGGGCGGGACAAGAGACCCAGTACTTC. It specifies CASSLIAERAGQETQYF. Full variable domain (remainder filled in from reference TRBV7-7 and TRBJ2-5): GAGVSQSPRYKVTKRGQDVTLRCDPISSHATLYWYQQALGQGPEFLTYFNYEAQPDKSGLPSDRFSAERPEGSISTLTIQRTEQRDSAMYRCASSLIAERAGQETQYFGPGTRLLVL.

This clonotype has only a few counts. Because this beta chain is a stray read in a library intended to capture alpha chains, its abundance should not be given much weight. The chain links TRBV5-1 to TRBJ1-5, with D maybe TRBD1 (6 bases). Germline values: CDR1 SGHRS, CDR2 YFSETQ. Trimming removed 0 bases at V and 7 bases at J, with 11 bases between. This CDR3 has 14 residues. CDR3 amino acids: CASSLVPGDQPQHF. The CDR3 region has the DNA TGCGCCAGCAGCTTGGTCCCAGGGGACCAGCCCCAGCATTTT. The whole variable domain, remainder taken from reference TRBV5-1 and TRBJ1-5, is KAGVTQTPRYLIKTRGQQVTLSCSPISGHRSVSWYQQTPGQGLQFLFEYFSETQRNKGNFPGRFSGRQFSNSRSEMNVSTLELGDSALYLCASSLVPGDQPQHFGDGTRLSIL.

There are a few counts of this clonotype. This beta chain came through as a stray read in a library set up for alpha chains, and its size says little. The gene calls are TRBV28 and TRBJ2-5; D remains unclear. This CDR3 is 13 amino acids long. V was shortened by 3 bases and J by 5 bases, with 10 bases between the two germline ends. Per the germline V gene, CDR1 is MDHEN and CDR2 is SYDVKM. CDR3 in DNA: TGTGCCAGCAGTTTGCCCCCCGGGGAGACCCAGTACTTC. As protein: CASSLPPGETQYF.

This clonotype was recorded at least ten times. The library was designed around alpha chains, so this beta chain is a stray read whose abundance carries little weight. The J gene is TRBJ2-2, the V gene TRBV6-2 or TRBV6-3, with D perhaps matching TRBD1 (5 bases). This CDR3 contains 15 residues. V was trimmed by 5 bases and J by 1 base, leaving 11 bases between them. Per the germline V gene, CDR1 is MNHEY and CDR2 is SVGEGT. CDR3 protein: CASSNYRGNTGELFF. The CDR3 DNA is TGTGCCAGCAGTAACTATAGGGGGAACACCGGGGAGCTGTTTTTT.

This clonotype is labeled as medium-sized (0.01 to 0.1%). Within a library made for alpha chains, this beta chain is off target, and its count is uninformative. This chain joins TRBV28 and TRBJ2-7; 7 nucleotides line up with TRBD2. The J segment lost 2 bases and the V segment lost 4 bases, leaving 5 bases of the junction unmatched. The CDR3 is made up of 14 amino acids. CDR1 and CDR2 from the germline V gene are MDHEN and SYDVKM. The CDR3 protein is CASSSPAGAYEQYF. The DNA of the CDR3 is TGTGCCAGCAGTTCCCCGGCGGGAGCCTACGAGCAGTACTTC.

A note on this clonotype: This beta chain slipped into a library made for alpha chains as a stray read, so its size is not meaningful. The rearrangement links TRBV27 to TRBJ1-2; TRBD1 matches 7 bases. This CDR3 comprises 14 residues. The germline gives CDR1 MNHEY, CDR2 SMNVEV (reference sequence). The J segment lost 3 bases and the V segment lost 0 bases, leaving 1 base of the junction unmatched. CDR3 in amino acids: CASSLSQGHYGYTF. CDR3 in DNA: TGTGCCAGCAGTTTATCACAGGGGCACTATGGCTACACCTTC.

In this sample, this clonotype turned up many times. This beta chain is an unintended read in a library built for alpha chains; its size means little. The DNA of the CDR3 is TGTGCCAGCAGTTTATGGGCGGGGAACAAAGCTTTCTTT. Encoded protein: CASSLWAGNKAFF. The chain joins TRBV28 to TRBJ1-1; no definite D call. V was trimmed by 0 bases and J by 9 bases, leaving 11 bases between them. The germline gives CDR1 MDHEN, CDR2 SYDVKM. This CDR3 spans 13 amino acids.

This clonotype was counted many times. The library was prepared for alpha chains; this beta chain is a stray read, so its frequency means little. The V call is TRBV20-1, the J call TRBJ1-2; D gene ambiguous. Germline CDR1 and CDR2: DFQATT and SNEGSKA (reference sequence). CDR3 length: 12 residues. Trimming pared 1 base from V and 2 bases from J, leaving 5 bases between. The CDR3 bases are TGCAGTGCTAGAGTACGGAACTATGGCTACACCTTC. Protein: CSARVRNYGYTF.

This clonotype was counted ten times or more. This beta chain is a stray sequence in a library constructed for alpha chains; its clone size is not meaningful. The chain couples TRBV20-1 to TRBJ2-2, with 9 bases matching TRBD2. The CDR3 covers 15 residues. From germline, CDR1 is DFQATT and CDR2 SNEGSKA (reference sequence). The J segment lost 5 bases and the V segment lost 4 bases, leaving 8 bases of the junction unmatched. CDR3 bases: TGCAGTGCTACCCCCCTAGCGGGATGGACCGGGGAGCTGTTTTTT. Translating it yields CSATPLAGWTGELFF.

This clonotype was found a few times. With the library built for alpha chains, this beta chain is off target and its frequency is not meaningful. DNA for the CDR3: TGTGCCATCAGTGAGAGCCCCTCGAGGGGAAGGGGTCAGCCCCAGCATTTT. As protein: CAISESPSRGRGQPQHF. The chain links TRBV10-3 to TRBJ1-5, with a tentative D call TRBD1 (5 bases). Trimming pared 2 bases from V and 6 bases from J, leaving 20 bases between. Germline V gene lookup returns CDR1 ENHRY and CDR2 SYGVKD. There are 17 residues in the CDR3.

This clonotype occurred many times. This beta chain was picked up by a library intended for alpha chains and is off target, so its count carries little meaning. The CDR3 DNA reads as TGCAGCGTCCGACAGAACAATAATGAAAAACTGTTTTTT. This codes for CSVRQNNNEKLFF. The chain links TRBV29-1 to TRBJ1-4; D is perhaps TRBD1 (5 bases). This CDR3 is built from 13 residues. Germline V gene lookup returns CDR1 SQVTM and CDR2 ANQGSEA. Trimming pared 6 bases from V and 4 bases from J, leaving 12 bases between.

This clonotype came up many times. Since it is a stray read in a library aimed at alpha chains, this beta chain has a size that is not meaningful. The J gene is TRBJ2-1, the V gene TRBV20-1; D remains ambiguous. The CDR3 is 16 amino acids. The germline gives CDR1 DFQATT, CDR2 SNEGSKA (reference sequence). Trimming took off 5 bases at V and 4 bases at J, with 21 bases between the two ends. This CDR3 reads CSASTGPLIGYNEQFF. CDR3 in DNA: TGCAGTGCTTCGACTGGCCCCCTGATTGGGTACAATGAGCAGTTCTTC.

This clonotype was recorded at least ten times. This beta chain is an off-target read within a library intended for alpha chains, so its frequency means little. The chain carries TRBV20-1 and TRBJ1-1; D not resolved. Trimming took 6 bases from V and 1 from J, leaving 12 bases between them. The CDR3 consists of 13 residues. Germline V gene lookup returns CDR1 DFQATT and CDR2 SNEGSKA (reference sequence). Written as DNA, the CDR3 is TGCAGTGCCTCCATTGCAGAGAACACTGAAGCTTTCTTT. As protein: CSASIAENTEAFF.

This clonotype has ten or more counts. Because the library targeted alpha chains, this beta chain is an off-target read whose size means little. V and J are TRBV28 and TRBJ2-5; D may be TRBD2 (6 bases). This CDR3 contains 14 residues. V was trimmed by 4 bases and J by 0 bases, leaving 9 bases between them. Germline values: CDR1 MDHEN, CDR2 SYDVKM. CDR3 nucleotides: TGTGCCAGCAGTTCGCGGGACTACCAAGAGACCCAGTACTTC. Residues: CASSSRDYQETQYF.

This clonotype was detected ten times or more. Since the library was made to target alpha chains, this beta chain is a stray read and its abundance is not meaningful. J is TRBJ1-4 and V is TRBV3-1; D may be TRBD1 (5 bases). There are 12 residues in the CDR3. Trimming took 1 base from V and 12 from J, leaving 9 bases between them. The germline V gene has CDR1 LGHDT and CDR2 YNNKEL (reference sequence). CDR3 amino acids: CASSQGQPQLFF. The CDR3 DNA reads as TGTGCCAGCAGCCAAGGACAGCCACAACTGTTTTTT. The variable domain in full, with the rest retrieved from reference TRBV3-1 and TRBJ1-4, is DTAVSQTPKYLVTQMGNDKSIKCEQNLGHDTMYWYKQDSKKFLKIMFSYNNKELIINETVPNRFSPKSPDKAHLNLHINSLELGDSAVYFCASSQGQPQLFFGSGTQLSVL.

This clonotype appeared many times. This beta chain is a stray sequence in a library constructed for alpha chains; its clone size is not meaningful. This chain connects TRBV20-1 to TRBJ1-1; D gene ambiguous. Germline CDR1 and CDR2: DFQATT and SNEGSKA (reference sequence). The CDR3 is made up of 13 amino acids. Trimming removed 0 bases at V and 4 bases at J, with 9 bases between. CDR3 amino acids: CSARDRGSTEAFF. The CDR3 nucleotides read TGCAGTGCTAGAGATCGCGGGAGCACTGAAGCTTTCTTT.

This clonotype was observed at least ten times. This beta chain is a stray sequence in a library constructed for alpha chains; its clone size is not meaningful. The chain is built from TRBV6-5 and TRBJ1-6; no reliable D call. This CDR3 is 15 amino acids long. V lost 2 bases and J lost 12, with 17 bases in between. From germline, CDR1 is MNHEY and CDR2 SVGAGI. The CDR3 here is CASSYLQMGSVPLHF. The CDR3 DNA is TGTGCCAGCAGTTACCTCCAGATGGGGAGTGTACCCCTCCACTTT.

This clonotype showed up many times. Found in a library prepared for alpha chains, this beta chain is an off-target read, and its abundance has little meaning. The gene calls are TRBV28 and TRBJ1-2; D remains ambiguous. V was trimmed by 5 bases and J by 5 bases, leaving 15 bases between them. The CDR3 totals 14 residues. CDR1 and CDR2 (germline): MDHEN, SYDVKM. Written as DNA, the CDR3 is TGTGCCAGCAGTCCCGGGCCGCGGTCGTATGGCTACACCTTC. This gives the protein CASSPGPRSYGYTF.

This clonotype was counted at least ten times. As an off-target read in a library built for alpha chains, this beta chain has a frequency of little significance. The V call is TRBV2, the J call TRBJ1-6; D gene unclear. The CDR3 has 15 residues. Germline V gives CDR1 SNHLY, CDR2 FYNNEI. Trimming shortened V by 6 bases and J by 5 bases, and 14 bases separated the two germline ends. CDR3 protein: CASSGEEGHNSPLHF. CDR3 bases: TGTGCCAGCAGCGGAGAAGAAGGGCATAATTCACCCCTCCACTTT.

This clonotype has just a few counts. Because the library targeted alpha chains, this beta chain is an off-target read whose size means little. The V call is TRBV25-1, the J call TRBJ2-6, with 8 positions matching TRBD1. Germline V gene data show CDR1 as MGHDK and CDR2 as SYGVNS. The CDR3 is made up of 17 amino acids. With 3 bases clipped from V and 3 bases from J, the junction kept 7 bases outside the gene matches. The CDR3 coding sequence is TGTGCCAGCAGTGATCAGGGGGCGCCCAATGGGGCCAACGTCCTGACTTTC. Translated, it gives CASSDQGAPNGANVLTF.

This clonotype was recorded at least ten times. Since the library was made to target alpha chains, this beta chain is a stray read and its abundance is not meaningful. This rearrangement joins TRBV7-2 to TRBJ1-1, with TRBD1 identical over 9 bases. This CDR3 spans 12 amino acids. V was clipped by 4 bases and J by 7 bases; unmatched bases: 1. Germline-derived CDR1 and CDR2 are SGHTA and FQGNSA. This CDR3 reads CASSWDRVEAFF. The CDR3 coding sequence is TGTGCCAGCAGCTGGGACAGGGTTGAAGCTTTCTTT.

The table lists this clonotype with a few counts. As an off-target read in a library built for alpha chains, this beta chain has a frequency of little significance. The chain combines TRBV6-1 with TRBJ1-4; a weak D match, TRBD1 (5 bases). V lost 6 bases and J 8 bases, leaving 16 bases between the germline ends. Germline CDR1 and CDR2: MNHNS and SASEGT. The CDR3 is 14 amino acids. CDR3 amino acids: CASRDTGFGEKLFF. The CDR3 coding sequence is TGTGCCAGCAGGGACACAGGATTTGGAGAAAAACTGTTTTTT.